Each of the 5 T cell receptor beta chains below was sequenced from the same sample in a study of shared clonotypes between healthy human individuals. Produced via immunoSEQ multiplex PCR; TCRdb's table is partial and in-frame only. The repertoire has roughly 2.5 million clones, about 92% of them found once; the top ten carry about 0.13%. The sample was naive CD4+ T cells sorted from blood. As for subset: CD45RA+ positively selected. Source of these receptors: a young man in good health.

In the case of this clone: The same CDR3 arises from other DNA sequences in this sample as well. CDR3 coding DNA: TGTGCCAGCAGAAGGCAAGAGACCCAGTACTTC. It is translated as CASRRQETQYF. The chain joins TRBV6-6 to TRBJ2-5; D unresolved. CDR1 and CDR2 (germline): MNHNY, SVGAGI (reference sequence). CDR3 length: 11 amino acids. V lost 6 bases, J lost 2 bases, and 4 bases lay in between.

V and J are TRBV5-4 and TRBJ1-2, with 10 positions matching TRBD1. V shed 4 bases, J shed 4 bases, and the junction held 10 bases outside the gene matches. The CDR3 has 16 residues. Germline V gene data show CDR1 as SGHNT and CDR2 as YYREEE (reference sequence). The CDR3 nucleotides are TGTGCCAGCAGCGCCGGGACAGGGGATACATTCTATGGCTACACCTTC. It specifies CASSAGTGDTFYGYTF.

This chain joins TRBV25-1 and TRBJ2-7, with 8 bases matching TRBD1. This CDR3 contains 15 residues. Germline lookup yields CDR1 MGHDK and CDR2 SYGVNS. Trimming took 3 bases from V and 5 from J; bases not matched to a gene: 9. The CDR3 protein is CASSDQDRVYNEQYF. DNA of the CDR3: TGTGCCAGCAGTGACCAGGACAGGGTCTACAACGAGCAGTACTTC.

This chain uses TRBV19 with TRBJ2-1; the match to TRBD1 covers 7 bases. CDR1 and CDR2 (germline): LNHDA, SQIVND (reference sequence). CDR3 size: 15 residues. Unmatched junction bases numbered 8, after V lost 5 bases and J lost 4 bases. CDR3 in DNA: TGTGCCAGTAGTCCGAGGGACAGAATATACAATGAGCAGTTCTTC. Translated: CASSPRDRIYNEQFF.

The gene calls are TRBV5-4 and TRBJ1-2; TRBD1 matches 10 bases. CDR1 and CDR2 from the germline V gene are SGHNT and YYREEE (reference sequence). V trimming: 5 bases; J trimming: 2 bases; junction bases outside the gene matches: 9. The CDR3 sequence is 16 residues long. CDR3 region: CASSPGQGRANYGYTF. CDR3 bases: TGTGCCAGCAGTCCGGGACAGGGGAGGGCAAACTATGGCTACACCTTC. Drawing the rest from reference TRBV5-4 and TRBJ1-2, the complete variable domain is ETGVTQSPTHLIKTRGQQVTLRCSSQSGHNTVSWYQQALGQGPQFIFQYYREEENGRGNFPPRFSGLQFPNYSSELNVNALELDDSALYLCASSPGQGRANYGYTFGSGTRLTVV.